One and the same sample provided the 15 T cell receptor beta chains below, sequenced in a study of TIL therapy for anti-PD-1-resistant metastatic lung cancer. The time point here: pre-treatment sample, taken before nivolumab and TIL therapy. The tumor samples were excised metastases, mostly pleural nodules or supraclavicular lymph nodes. The immunoSEQ assay was v3. Generated by immunoSEQ multiplex PCR, the TCRdb table keeps only in-frame clones and is missing some. The sample lists approximately 87,000 clones, roughly two thirds occurring once. This specimen consisted of tumor tissue, obtained at baseline. Receptor source: a person aged 25-85 years with non-small cell lung cancer.

This clone occurred a few times. V gene TRBV10-1 combines with J gene TRBJ2-7; D is undetermined. This CDR3 has 12 residues. Trimming removed 2 bases from V and 5 bases from J, with 7 bases in between. Germline lookup yields CDR1 WNHNN and CDR2 SYGVQD (reference sequence). CDR3 sequence (DNA): TGCGCCAGCAGTGAGATAAACAACGAGCAGTACTTC. It encodes CASSEINNEQYF.

The genes are TRBV6-1 and TRBJ1-5; 9 nucleotides agree with TRBD1. Germline CDR1 and CDR2: MNHNS and SASEGT. This CDR3 has 15 residues. V was pared by 3 bases and J by 5 bases, with 5 bases of the junction left unmatched. The DNA for the CDR3 is TGTGCCAGCAGTGAGTGGGGACAGGGTGATCAGCCCCAGCATTTT. Translation: CASSEWGQGDQPQHF.

This clone was seen more than once but under ten times. The chain couples TRBV7-6 to TRBJ2-2, with TRBD2 identical over 8 bases. CDR3 length: 15 residues. J lost 0 bases, V lost 3 bases, and 0 bases had no gene match. CDR1 is SGHVS and CDR2 is FNYEAQ in the germline V gene. The CDR3 DNA follows: TGTGCCAGCAGCTTTAGCGGGACGAACACCGGGGAGCTGTTTTTT. Protein: CASSFSGTNTGELFF.

V gene TRBV19 combines with J gene TRBJ1-2; D gene ambiguous. This CDR3 contains 13 residues. Germline V gene data show CDR1 as LNHDA and CDR2 as SQIVND (reference sequence). V lost 1 base to trimming and J lost 4 bases, with 7 bases between them. The CDR3 spells CASSIAAAYGYTF. CDR3 nucleotides: TGTGCCAGTAGTATAGCGGCAGCCTATGGCTACACCTTC.

V is TRBV28 and J is TRBJ2-2, with TRBD1 matching 7 bases. This CDR3 has 14 residues. V lost 5 bases, J lost 6 bases, and 6 bases stayed unmatched. Germline V gene data show CDR1 as MDHEN and CDR2 as SYDVKM. In DNA form, the CDR3 reads TGTGCCAGCAGTCTACAGGGGATTCCCGGGGAGCTGTTTTTT. Its translation is CASSLQGIPGELFF.

With respect to this clone: This CDR3 is also generated by other DNA sequences in the sample. The CDR3 DNA follows: TGTGCCAGTAGTATAGAGCGGGGCGGCGAGACCCAGTACTTC. Translating gives CASSIERGGETQYF. The chain joins TRBV19 to TRBJ2-5; the D gene is possibly TRBD2 (6 bases). V was clipped by 0 bases and J by 5 bases, with 10 bases between them. Germline CDR1 LNHDA, CDR2 SQIVND (reference sequence). The CDR3 spans 14 residues. The full variable domain, with the rest looked up from reference TRBV19 and TRBJ2-5, is DGGITQSPKYLFRKEGQNVTLSCEQNLNHDAMYWYRQDPGQGLRLIYYSQIVNDFQKGDIAEGYSVSREKKESFPLTVTSAQKNPTAFYLCASSIERGGETQYFGPGTRLLVL.

The genes are TRBV2 and TRBJ2-5; D may be TRBD2 (5 bases). Trimming removed 7 bases from V and 5 bases from J, with 8 bases in between. This CDR3 has 11 amino acids. Germline V lookup: CDR1 SNHLY, CDR2 FYNNEI. The CDR3 loop is CASTSLETQYF. The DNA of the CDR3 is TGTGCCAGCACTAGCCTTGAGACCCAGTACTTC.

This chain connects TRBV27 to TRBJ1-6; 8 bases agree with TRBD1. CDR3 length equals 16 residues. With V trimmed by 0 bases and J by 6 bases, 4 bases remained unmatched. Germline V gives CDR1 MNHEY, CDR2 SMNVEV (reference sequence). The CDR3: CASSLSGTGTNSPLHF. CDR3 in DNA: TGTGCCAGCAGTTTATCAGGGACAGGAACTAATTCACCCCTCCACTTT.

This clone has only a few counts. V usage is TRBV11-2 and J usage is TRBJ1-4, with D unresolved. The CDR3 is 14 residues long. Trimming left V 4 bases short and J 8 bases short, with 14 bases between. The germline V gene has CDR1 SGHAT and CDR2 FQNNGV. The CDR3 spells CASSSPRLEEKLFF. The CDR3 nucleotides are TGTGCCAGCAGCTCTCCAAGGTTGGAGGAAAAACTGTTTTTT.

The genes are TRBV4-2 and TRBJ1-1; perhaps TRBD1 as D (5 bases). This CDR3 contains 17 residues. The V gene lost 0 bases and the J gene lost 0 bases, with 14 bases spanning the gap. CDR1 and CDR2 from the germline V gene are LGHNA and YNFKEQ. The CDR3 region is CASSQDGAGGVNTEAFF. The DNA of the CDR3 is TGTGCCAGCAGCCAAGATGGGGCTGGCGGAGTGAACACTGAAGCTTTCTTT.

The J gene is TRBJ2-5, the V gene TRBV7-6; 9 bases are a match to TRBD2. Germline CDR1 reads SGHVS; CDR2 reads FNYEAQ. V lost 0 bases, J lost 4 bases, and 9 bases stayed unmatched. CDR3 size: 17 residues. In nucleotides, the CDR3 is TGTGCCAGCAGCTTAGCGGAATTTAGCGGGGGTGGAGAGACCCAGTACTTC. It codes for CASSLAEFSGGGETQYF. Full variable domain (missing parts from reference TRBV7-6 and TRBJ2-5): GAGVSQSPRYKVTKRGQDVALRCDPISGHVSLYWYRQALGQGPEFLTYFNYEAQQDKSGLPNDRFSAERPEGSISTLTIQRTEQRDSAMYRCASSLAEFSGGGETQYFGPGTRLLVL.

The V and J genes are TRBV29-1 and TRBJ2-3; 8 positions agree with TRBD1. The CDR3 spans 13 residues. V lost 6 bases and J lost 5; bases outside the gene matches: 7. Per germline, CDR1 SQVTM and CDR2 ANQGSEA. The CDR3 spells CSVAAGGGDTQYF. CDR3 DNA: TGCAGCGTCGCGGCAGGGGGCGGAGATACGCAGTATTTT.

V usage is TRBV11-3 and J usage is TRBJ2-5; weak D call: TRBD2 (6 bases). The CDR3 has 14 amino acids. V was cut by 5 bases and J by 2 bases, with 12 bases left in between. Looked up from germline, CDR1 is SGHNT and CDR2 is YENEEA. The CDR3, as DNA: TGTGCCAGCAGCGGAGGGGACGGACAAGAGACCCAGTACTTC. It translates to CASSGGDGQETQYF.

This clone was picked up one time. The chain joins TRBV11-1 to TRBJ2-7; TRBD1 matches 8 bases. V shed 5 bases and J 1 base; nucleotides not matched to a gene: 7. This CDR3 is built from 15 residues. Germline V gives CDR1 SGHAT, CDR2 FQDESV (reference sequence). CDR3 in DNA: TGTGCCAGCAGCCCTATGGGACAGGTATCCTACGAGCAGTACTTC. Residues: CASSPMGQVSYEQYF.

V gene TRBV5-1 combines with J gene TRBJ2-7; the match to TRBD1 covers 8 bases. The CDR3 is 12 amino acids. V trimming: 6 bases; J trimming: 3 bases; junction bases outside the gene matches: 2. Germline V lookup: CDR1 SGHRS, CDR2 YFSETQ. The CDR3 reads CASTGQDYEQYF. DNA of the CDR3: TGCGCCAGCACGGGACAGGACTACGAGCAGTACTTC.